This T cell receptor beta chain originates from a study of human T cells and chemical hapten exposure. Across the whole study: Diphenylcyclopropenone was applied weekly to patients' scalps across the approximately 24-week study.

From the RACE reads, TCRdb called clonotypes with MiXCR, one entry per CDR3 protein. The profile shows over 50,000 distinct CDR3 sequences, approximately 9.9% of them singletons. The time point is: patch test 1, 2 weeks after DPC sensitization. Documented treatment: therapeutic diphenylcyclopropenone sensitization with weekly scalp DPC. It was from unfractionated whole blood that total RNA was extracted. This TCR was recovered from a woman in her forties with alopecia areata. Some clones in this sample may be carry-over from other donors' samples. The sample was whole blood, taken in connection with sensitization to the hapten diphenylcyclopropenone (DPC).

Here the CDR3 reads CASSLVGTGGADTQYF. The CDR3 coding sequence is TGTGCCAGCAGCTTAGTTGGGACAGGGGGAGCAGATACGCAGTATTTT. The chain recombines TRBV7-2 with TRBJ2-3; TRBD1 aligns across 11 bases. The CDR3 is made up of 16 amino acids. The V gene's germline CDR1 is SGHTA and CDR2 FQGNSA. The trim removed 1 base at V and 4 bases at J, leaving 4 bases unmatched.